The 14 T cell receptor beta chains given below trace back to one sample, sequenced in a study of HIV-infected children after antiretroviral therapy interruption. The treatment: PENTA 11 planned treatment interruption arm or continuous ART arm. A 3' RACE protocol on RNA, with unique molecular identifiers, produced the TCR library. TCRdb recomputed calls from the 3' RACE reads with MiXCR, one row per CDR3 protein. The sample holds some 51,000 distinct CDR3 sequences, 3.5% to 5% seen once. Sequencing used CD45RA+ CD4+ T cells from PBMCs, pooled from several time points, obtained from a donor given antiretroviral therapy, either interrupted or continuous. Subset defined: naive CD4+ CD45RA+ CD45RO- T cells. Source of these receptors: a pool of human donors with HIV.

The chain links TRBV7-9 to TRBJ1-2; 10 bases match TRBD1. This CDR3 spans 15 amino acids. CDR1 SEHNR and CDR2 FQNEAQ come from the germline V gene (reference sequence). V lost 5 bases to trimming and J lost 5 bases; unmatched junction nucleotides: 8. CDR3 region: CASSEGQGDPYGYTF. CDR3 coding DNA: TGTGCCAGCAGCGAAGGACAGGGGGATCCATATGGCTACACCTTC.

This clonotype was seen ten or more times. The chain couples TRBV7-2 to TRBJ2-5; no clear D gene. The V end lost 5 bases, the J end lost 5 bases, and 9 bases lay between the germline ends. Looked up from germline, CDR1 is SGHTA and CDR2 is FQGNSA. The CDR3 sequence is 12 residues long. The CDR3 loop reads CASSRNGETQYF. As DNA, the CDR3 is TGTGCCAGCAGCAGAAACGGGGAGACCCAGTACTTC.

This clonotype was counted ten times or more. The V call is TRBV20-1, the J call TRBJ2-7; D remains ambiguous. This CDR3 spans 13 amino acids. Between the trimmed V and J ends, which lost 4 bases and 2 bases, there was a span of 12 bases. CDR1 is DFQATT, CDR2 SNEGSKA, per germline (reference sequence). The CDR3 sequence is CSATDKNPYEQYF. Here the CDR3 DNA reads TGCAGTGCTACCGACAAGAATCCCTACGAGCAGTACTTC.

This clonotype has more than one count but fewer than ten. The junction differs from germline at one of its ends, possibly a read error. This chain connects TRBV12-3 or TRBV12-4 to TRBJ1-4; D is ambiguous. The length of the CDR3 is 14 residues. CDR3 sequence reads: CSSSLVGTNEKLFF. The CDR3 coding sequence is TGTTCCAGCAGTTTGGTAGGAACTAATGAAAAACTGTTTTTT.

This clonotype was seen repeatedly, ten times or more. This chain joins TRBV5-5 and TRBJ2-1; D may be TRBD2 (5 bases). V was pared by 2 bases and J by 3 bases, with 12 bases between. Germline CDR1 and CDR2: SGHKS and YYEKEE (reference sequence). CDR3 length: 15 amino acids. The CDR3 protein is CASSFRDFSYNEQFF. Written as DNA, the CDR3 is TGTGCCAGCAGCTTCCGGGATTTCAGCTACAATGAGCAGTTCTTC.

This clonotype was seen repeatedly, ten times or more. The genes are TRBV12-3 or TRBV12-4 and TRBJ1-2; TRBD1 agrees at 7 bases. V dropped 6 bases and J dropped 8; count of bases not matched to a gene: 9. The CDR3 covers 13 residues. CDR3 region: CASRKDRDEGYTF. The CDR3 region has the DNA TGTGCCAGCAGAAAAGACAGGGACGAAGGCTACACCTTC.

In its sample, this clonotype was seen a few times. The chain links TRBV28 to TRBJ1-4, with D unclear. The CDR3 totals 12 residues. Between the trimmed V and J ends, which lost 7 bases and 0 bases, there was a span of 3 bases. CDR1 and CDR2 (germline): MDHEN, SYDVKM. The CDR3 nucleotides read TGTGCCAGCACCGCAACTAATGAAAAACTGTTTTTT. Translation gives CASTATNEKLFF.

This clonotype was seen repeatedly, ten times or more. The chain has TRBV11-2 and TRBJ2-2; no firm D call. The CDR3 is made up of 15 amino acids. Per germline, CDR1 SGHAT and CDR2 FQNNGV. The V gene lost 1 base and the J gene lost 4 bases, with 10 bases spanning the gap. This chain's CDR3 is CASSLVRQPTGELFF. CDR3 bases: TGTGCCAGCAGCTTAGTTCGTCAGCCCACCGGGGAGCTGTTTTTT.

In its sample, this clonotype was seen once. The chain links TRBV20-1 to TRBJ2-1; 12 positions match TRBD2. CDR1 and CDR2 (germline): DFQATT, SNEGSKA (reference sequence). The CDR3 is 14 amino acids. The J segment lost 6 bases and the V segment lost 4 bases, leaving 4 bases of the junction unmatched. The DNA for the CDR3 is TGCAGTGCTACCAAGACTAGCGGGAGCAATGAGCAGTTCTTC. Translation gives CSATKTSGSNEQFF.

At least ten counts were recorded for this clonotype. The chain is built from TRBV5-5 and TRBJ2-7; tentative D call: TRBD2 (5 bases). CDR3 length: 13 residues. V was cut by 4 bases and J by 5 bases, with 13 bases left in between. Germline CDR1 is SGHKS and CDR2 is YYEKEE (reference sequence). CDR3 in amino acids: CASSPVEADEQYF. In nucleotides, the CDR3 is TGTGCCAGCAGCCCGGTGGAGGCTGACGAGCAGTACTTC.

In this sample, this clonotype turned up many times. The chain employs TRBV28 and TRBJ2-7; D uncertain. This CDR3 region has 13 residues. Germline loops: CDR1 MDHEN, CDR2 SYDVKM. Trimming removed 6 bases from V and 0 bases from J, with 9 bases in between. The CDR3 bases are TGTGCCAGCAGGACCGGGCCCTCCTACGAGCAGTACTTC. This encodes CASRTGPSYEQYF.

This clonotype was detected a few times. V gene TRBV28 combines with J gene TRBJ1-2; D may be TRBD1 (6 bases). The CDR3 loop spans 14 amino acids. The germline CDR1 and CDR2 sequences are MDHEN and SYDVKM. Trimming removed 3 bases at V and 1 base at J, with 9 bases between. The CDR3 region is CASSLDSFNYGYTF. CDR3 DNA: TGTGCCAGCAGTTTGGACAGTTTTAACTATGGCTACACCTTC.

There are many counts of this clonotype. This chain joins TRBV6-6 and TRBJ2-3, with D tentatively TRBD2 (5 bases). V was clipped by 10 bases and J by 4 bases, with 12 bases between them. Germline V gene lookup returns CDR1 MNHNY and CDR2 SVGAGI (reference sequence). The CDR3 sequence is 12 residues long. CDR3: CATSRRSDTQYF. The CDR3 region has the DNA TGTGCCACGAGTCGGAGGTCAGATACGCAGTATTTT.

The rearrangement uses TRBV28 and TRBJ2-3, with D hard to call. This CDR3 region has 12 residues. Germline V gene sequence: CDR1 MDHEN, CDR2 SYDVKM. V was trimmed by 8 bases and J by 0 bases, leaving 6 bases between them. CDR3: CASLASTDTQYF. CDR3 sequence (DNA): TGTGCCAGCCTGGCGAGCACAGATACGCAGTATTTT.